What follows are 16 T cell receptor beta chains derived from one specimen sequenced in a study of cytomegalovirus exposure and HLA in healthy donors. Primers for the PCR totalled 60 Vbeta and 13 Jbeta. TCRdb keeps only in-frame clones here, not all; method: immunoSEQ multiplex PCR. Of 120,000 to 150,000 clones in the sample, 70% to 85% were seen once. Sequencing input: PBMCs. Receptor source: a male donor in good health and CMV-seronegative.

This clone was observed once. This sequence joins TRBV5-4 and TRBJ1-1, with a weak D call TRBD1 (6 bases). Trimming shortened V by 2 bases and J by 0 bases, and 17 bases separated the two germline ends. This CDR3 has 17 amino acids. Germline assignment: CDR1 SGHNT and CDR2 YYREEE (reference sequence). CDR3 DNA sequence: TGTGCCAGCAGCTTACAAATACCTACAGGGATGAACACTGAAGCTTTCTTT. Protein sequence: CASSLQIPTGMNTEAFF.

The rearrangement joins TRBV5-1 to TRBJ1-2; D is unclear. The ends were cut back, 4 bases at V and 6 bases at J, with 16 bases in the middle. Per the germline V gene, CDR1 is SGHRS and CDR2 is YFSETQ. There are 14 residues in the CDR3. CDR3 sequence (DNA): TGCGCCAGCAGCCCCCTCCCGGGGAGTAATGGCTACACCTTC. It yields the protein CASSPLPGSNGYTF.

The J gene is TRBJ1-2, the V gene TRBV19; D is possibly TRBD1 (5 bases). Germline CDR1 and CDR2: LNHDA and SQIVND (reference sequence). This CDR3 is built from 14 residues. Trimming removed 3 bases at V and 4 bases at J, with 12 bases between. The DNA of the CDR3 is TGTGCCAGTAGTATCTTGGGGCCGGCCTATGGCTACACCTTC. It is translated as CASSILGPAYGYTF. The variable domain in full, completed from reference TRBV19 and TRBJ1-2, reads DGGITQSPKYLFRKEGQNVTLSCEQNLNHDAMYWYRQDPGQGLRLIYYSQIVNDFQKGDIAEGYSVSREKKESFPLTVTSAQKNPTAFYLCASSILGPAYGYTFGSGTRLTVV.

J is TRBJ1-1 and V is TRBV27; 9 bases line up with TRBD1. This CDR3 region has 16 residues. The ends lost 3 bases at V and 1 base at J; junction bases unmatched: 6. The germline V gene encodes CDR1 MNHEY and CDR2 SMNVEV (reference sequence). CDR3 sequence reads: CASSFTGGPQNTEAFF. CDR3 bases: TGTGCCAGCAGTTTTACAGGGGGCCCTCAGAACACTGAAGCTTTCTTT.

This clone was seen just once. At one boundary the junction diverges from the germline segment, which might be a read error. In DNA, the CDR3 is TGTTCCAGCAGCCCACAGGGGGCAATGGCTGAAGCTTTCTTT. Translated: CSSSPQGAMAEAFF. The V call is TRBV7-9, the J call TRBJ1-1, with 9 bases lining up with TRBD1. The germline gives CDR1 SEHNR, CDR2 FQNEAQ (reference sequence). The CDR3 covers 14 residues. The variable domain in full, with the rest retrieved from reference TRBV7-9 and TRBJ1-1, is DTGVSQNPRHKITKRGQNVTFRCDPISEHNRLYWYRQTLGQGPEFLTYFQNEAQLEKSRLLSDRFSAERPKGSFSTLEIQRTEQGDSAMYLCSSSPQGAMAEAFFGQGTRLTVV.

The V call is TRBV7-3, the J call TRBJ2-7; 7 nucleotides align to TRBD1. Per the germline V gene, CDR1 is SGHTA and CDR2 is FQGTGA. The CDR3 is made up of 14 amino acids. The V and J ends lost 5 bases and 0 bases, in that order; junction bases with no gene match: 4. CDR3 in DNA: TGTGCCAGCAGCCCGAGGGACAGCTCCTACGAGCAGTACTTC. Its translation is CASSPRDSSYEQYF.

This sequence joins TRBV30 and TRBJ1-1; the D gene is possibly TRBD1 (5 bases). The germline V gene encodes CDR1 GTSNPN and CDR2 SVGIG (reference sequence). The CDR3 is made up of 15 amino acids. V lost 0 bases to trimming and J lost 5 bases, with 16 bases between them. Written as DNA, the CDR3 is TGTGCCTGGAGTGTAAGGGGCCGCCTTTGGACTGAAGCTTTCTTT. This translates into CAWSVRGRLWTEAFF.

V usage is TRBV7-2 and J usage is TRBJ2-1, with D possibly being TRBD1 (6 bases). Trimming took off 5 bases at V and 4 bases at J, with 15 bases between the two ends. Per germline, CDR1 SGHTA and CDR2 FQGNSA. There are 15 residues in the CDR3. DNA for the CDR3: TGTGCCAGCAGCCCCACAAGGACAGCTTACAATGAGCAGTTCTTC. Translating it yields CASSPTRTAYNEQFF.

V is TRBV5-6 and J is TRBJ1-2; 7 positions agree with TRBD1. The CDR3 consists of 13 residues. V trimming: 0 bases; J trimming: 5 bases; junction bases outside the gene matches: 1. Germline CDR1 reads SGHDT; CDR2 reads YYEEEE. The CDR3 sequence is CASSLDRGYGYTF. The DNA for the CDR3 is TGTGCCAGCAGCTTGGACAGGGGATATGGCTACACCTTC. The variable domain in full, with the rest retrieved from reference TRBV5-6 and TRBJ1-2, is DAGVTQSPTHLIKTRGQQVTLRCSPKSGHDTVSWYQQALGQGPQFIFQYYEEEERQRGNFPDRFSGHQFPNYSSELNVNALLLGDSALYLCASSLDRGYGYTFGSGTRLTVV.

This chain links TRBV29-1 with TRBJ2-2; the match to TRBD1 covers 8 bases. V was pared by 5 bases and J by 4 bases, with 9 bases of the junction left unmatched. This CDR3 has 15 amino acids. Germline assignment: CDR1 SQVTM and CDR2 ANQGSEA. The CDR3 sequence: CSVRRGQGFTGELFF. CDR3 in DNA: TGCAGCGTTCGACGAGGACAGGGATTCACCGGGGAGCTGTTTTTT.

V gene TRBV18 combines with J gene TRBJ2-2; tentative D call: TRBD2 (7 bases). The germline V gene has CDR1 KGHSH and CDR2 LQKENI. The length of the CDR3 is 17 residues. V was trimmed by 6 bases and J by 5 bases, leaving 22 bases between them. In DNA, the CDR3 is TGTGCCAGCTCCCGGCTCGAGGCGGGGGCCAAAACCGGGGAGCTGTTTTTT. This gives the protein CASSRLEAGAKTGELFF. Full variable domain (missing parts from reference TRBV18 and TRBJ2-2): NAGVMQNPRHLVRRRGQEARLRCSPMKGHSHVYWYRQLPEEGLKFMVYLQKENIIDESGMPKERFSAEFPKEGPSILRIQQVVRGDSAAYFCASSRLEAGAKTGELFFGEGSRLTVL.

V and J are TRBV27 and TRBJ1-1, with 8 nucleotides matching TRBD1. J was trimmed by 0 bases and V by 5 bases; bases with no gene match: 5. This CDR3 is 15 amino acids long. From germline, CDR1 is MNHEY and CDR2 SMNVEV (reference sequence). The CDR3 spells CASSRWDRMNTEAFF. In DNA form, the CDR3 reads TGTGCCAGCAGTCGCTGGGACAGGATGAACACTGAAGCTTTCTTT.

The chain links TRBV15 to TRBJ2-2, with 7 bases fitting TRBD2. J lost 0 bases, V lost 1 base, and 2 bases had no gene match. The CDR3 spans 16 residues. CDR1 and CDR2 from the germline V gene are LNHNV and YYDKDF (reference sequence). CDR3 protein: CATSRGGGTNTGELFF. In DNA form, the CDR3 reads TGTGCCACCAGCAGAGGGGGGGGTACGAACACCGGGGAGCTGTTTTTT.

The V call is TRBV30, the J call TRBJ2-1; the match to TRBD2 covers 11 bases. This CDR3 comprises 18 residues. J lost 0 bases, V lost 3 bases, and 10 bases had no gene match. CDR1 is GTSNPN and CDR2 is SVGIG in the germline V gene (reference sequence). CDR3 in amino acids: CAWSLGEGTSGSYNEQFF. In nucleotides, the CDR3 is TGTGCCTGGAGCCTAGGGGAAGGGACTAGCGGCTCCTACAATGAGCAGTTCTTC.

The rearrangement joins TRBV5-1 to TRBJ2-1, with D maybe TRBD1 (6 bases). The germline V gene has CDR1 SGHRS and CDR2 YFSETQ. The CDR3 length is 16 residues. Trimming left V 2 bases short and J 0 bases short, with 12 bases between. CDR3 region: CASSFRGSSSYNEQFF. The DNA of the CDR3 is TGCGCCAGCAGCTTTAGGGGGTCTAGCTCCTACAATGAGCAGTTCTTC.

DNA of the CDR3: TGTGCCAGCAGCTTGTACGAGGACAGGGTGAACACCGGGGAGCTGTTTTTT. This codes for CASSLYEDRVNTGELFF. The chain combines TRBV5-6 with TRBJ2-2; 8 positions match TRBD1. Trimming took 1 base from V and 1 from J; bases not matched to a gene: 6. The CDR3 length is 17 residues. Germline V CDR1 and CDR2: SGHDT, YYEEEE.